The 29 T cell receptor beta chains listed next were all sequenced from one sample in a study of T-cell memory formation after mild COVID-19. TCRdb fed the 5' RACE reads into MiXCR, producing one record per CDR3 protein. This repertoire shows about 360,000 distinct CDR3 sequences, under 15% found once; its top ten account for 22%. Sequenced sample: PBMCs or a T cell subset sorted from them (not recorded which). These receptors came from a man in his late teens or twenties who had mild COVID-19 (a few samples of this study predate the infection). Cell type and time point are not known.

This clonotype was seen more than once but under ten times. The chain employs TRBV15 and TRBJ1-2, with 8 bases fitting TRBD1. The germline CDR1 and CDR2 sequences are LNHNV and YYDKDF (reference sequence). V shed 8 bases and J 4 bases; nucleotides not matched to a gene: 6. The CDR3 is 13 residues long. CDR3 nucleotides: TGTGCCACCCGGGGGACAGGCCGCTATGGCTACACCTTC. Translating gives CATRGTGRYGYTF.

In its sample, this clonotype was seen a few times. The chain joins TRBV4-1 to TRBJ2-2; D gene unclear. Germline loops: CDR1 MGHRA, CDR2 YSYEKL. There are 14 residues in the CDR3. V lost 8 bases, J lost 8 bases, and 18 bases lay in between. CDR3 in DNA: TGCGCCAGCCGCAGCCGTCCCTTTCGGGGGGAGCTGTTTTTT. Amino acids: CASRSRPFRGELFF.

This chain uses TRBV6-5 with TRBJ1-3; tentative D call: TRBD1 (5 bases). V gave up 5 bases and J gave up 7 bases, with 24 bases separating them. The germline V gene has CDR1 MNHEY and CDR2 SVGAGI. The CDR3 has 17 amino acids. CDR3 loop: CASSRRSKPLRGNTIYF. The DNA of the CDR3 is TGTGCCAGCAGTCGACGAAGTAAGCCCCTACGGGGCAACACCATATATTTT.

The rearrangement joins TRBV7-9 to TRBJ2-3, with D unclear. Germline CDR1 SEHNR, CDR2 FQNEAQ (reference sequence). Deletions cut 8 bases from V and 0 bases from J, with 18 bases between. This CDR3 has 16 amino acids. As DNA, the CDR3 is TGTGCCAGCCGCCCGTTGTGGAGAAATAGCACAGATACGCAGTATTTT. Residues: CASRPLWRNSTDTQYF.

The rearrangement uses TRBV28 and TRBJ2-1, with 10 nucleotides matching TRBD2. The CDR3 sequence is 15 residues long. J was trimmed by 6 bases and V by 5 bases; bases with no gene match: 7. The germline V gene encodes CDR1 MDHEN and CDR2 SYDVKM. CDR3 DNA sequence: TGTGCCAGCAGTGACTGGACTAGCGGATTCAATGAGCAGTTCTTC. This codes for CASSDWTSGFNEQFF.

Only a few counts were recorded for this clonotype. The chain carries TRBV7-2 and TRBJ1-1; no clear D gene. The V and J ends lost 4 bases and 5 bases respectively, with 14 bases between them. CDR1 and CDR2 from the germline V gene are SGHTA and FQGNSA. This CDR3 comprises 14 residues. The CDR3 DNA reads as TGTGCCAGCAGCTCCTTATCGGGATGGACTGAAGCTTTCTTT. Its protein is CASSSLSGWTEAFF.

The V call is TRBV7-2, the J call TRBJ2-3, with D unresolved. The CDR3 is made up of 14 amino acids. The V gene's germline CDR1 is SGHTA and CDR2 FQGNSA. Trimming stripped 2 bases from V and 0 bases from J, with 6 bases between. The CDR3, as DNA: TGTGCCAGCAGCTTATTTCGGAGCACAGATACGCAGTATTTT. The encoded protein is CASSLFRSTDTQYF.

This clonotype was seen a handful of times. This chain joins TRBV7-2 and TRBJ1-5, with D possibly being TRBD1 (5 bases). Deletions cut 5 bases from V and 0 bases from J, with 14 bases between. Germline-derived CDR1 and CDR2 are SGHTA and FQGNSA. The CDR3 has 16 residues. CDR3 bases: TGTGCCAGCAGCACGGGGACCGTCCTTAGCAATCAGCCCCAGCATTTT. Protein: CASSTGTVLSNQPQHF. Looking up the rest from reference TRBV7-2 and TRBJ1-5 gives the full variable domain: GAGVSQSPSNKVTEKGKDVELRCDPISGHTALYWYRQSLGQGLEFLIYFQGNSAPDKSGLPSDRFSAERTGGSVSTLTIQRTQQEDSAVYLCASSTGTVLSNQPQHFGDGTRLSIL.

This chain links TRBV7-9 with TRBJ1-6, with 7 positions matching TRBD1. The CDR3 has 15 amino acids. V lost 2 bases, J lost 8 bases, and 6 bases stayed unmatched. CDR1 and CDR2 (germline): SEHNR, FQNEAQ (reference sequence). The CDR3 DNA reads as TGTGCCAGCAGCTTAAGGGGACAGTGGGATTCACCCCTCCACTTT. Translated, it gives CASSLRGQWDSPLHF.

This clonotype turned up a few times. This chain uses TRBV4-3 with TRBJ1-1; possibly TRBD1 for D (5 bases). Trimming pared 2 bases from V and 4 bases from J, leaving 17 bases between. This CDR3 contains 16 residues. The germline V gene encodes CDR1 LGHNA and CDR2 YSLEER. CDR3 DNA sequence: TGCGCCAGCAGCCAACTAGCAGGGCAGCGCCGCACTGAAGCTTTCTTT. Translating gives CASSQLAGQRRTEAFF.

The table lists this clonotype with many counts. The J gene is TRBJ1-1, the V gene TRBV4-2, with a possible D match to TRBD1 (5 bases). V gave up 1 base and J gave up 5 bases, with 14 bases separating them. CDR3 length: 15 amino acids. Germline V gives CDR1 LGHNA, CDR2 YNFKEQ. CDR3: CASSQVAARGTEAFF. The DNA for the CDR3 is TGTGCCAGCAGCCAAGTGGCGGCGAGGGGAACTGAAGCTTTCTTT.

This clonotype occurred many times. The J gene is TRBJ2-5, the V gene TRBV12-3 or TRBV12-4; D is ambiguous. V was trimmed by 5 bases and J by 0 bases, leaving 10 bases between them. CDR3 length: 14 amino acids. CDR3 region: CASSLRTDQETQYF. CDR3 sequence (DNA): TGTGCCAGCAGTCTGAGGACGGACCAAGAGACCCAGTACTTC.

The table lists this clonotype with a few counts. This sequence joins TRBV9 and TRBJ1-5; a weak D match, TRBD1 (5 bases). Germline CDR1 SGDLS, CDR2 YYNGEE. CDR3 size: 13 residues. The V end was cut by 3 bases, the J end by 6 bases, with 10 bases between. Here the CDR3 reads CASSEGTSQPQHF. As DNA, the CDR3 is TGTGCCAGCAGCGAGGGGACCTCTCAGCCCCAGCATTTT.

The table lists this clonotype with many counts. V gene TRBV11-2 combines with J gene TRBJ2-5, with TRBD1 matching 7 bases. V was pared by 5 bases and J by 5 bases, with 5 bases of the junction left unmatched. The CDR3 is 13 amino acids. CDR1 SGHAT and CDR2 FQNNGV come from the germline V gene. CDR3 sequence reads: CASSTTGFETQYF. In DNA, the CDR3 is TGTGCCAGCAGCACGACAGGGTTCGAGACCCAGTACTTC.

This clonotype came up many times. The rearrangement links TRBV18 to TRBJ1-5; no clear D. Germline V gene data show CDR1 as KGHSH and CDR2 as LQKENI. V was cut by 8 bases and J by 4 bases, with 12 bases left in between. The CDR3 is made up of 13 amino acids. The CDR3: CASSPGGNQPQHF. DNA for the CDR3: TGTGCCAGCAGCCCCGGTGGAAATCAGCCCCAGCATTTT.

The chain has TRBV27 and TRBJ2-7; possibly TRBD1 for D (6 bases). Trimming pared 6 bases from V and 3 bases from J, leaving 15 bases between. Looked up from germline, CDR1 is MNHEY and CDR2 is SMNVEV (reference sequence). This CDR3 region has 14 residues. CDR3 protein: CASRRAGELYEQYV. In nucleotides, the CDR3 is TGTGCCAGCAGACGGGCAGGGGAACTCTACGAGCAGTACGTC.

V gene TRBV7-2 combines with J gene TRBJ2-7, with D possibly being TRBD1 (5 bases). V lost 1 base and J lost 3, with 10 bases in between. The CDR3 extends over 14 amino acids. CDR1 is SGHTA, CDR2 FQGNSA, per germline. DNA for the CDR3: TGTGCCAGCAGCTTAGTTCCAGGGAACTACGAGCAGTACTTC. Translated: CASSLVPGNYEQYF.

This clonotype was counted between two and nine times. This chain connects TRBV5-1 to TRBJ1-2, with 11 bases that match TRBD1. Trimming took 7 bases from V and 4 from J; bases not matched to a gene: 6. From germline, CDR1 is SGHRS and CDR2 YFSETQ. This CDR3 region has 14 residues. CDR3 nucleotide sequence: TGCGCCAGCGGATCCGGGACAGGGGGCTATGGCTACACCTTC. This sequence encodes CASGSGTGGYGYTF.

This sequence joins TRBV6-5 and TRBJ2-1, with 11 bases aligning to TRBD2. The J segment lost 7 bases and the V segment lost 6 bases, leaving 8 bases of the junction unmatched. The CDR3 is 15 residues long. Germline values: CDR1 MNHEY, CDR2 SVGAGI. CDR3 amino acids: CASRVAGGPGNEQFF. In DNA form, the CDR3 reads TGTGCCAGCAGAGTAGCGGGGGGGCCGGGGAATGAGCAGTTCTTC.

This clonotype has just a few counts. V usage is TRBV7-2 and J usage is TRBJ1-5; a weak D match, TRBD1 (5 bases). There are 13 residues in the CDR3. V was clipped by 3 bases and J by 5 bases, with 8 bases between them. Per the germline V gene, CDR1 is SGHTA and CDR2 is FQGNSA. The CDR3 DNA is TGTGCCAGCAGCTTCGGACAACATCAGCCCCAGCATTTT. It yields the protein CASSFGQHQPQHF. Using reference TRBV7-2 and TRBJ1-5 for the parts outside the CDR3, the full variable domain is GAGVSQSPSNKVTEKGKDVELRCDPISGHTALYWYRQSLGQGLEFLIYFQGNSAPDKSGLPSDRFSAERTGGSVSTLTIQRTQQEDSAVYLCASSFGQHQPQHFGDGTRLSIL.

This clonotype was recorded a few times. CDR3 coding DNA: TGTGCCAGCAGTTACTCGGCGGGGGCGACTGAAGCTTTCTTT. Translated: CASSYSAGATEAFF. The gene calls are TRBV6-2 or TRBV6-3 and TRBJ1-1; weak D call: TRBD1 (6 bases). CDR1 and CDR2 from the germline V gene are MNHEY and SVGEGT. Trimming left V 0 bases short and J 5 bases short, with 10 bases between. The CDR3 covers 14 residues.

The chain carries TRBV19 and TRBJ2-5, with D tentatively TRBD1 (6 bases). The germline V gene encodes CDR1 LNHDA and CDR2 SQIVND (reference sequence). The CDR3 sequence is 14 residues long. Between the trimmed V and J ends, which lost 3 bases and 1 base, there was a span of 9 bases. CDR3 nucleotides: TGTGCCAGTAGTATTTTGGGGGCCCAAGAGACCCAGTACTTC. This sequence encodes CASSILGAQETQYF.

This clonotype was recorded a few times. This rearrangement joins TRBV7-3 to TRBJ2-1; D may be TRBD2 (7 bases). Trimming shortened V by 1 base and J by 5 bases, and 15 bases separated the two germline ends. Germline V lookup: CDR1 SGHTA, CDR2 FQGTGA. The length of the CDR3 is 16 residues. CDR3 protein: CASSLNGGAWNNEQFF. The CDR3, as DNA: TGTGCCAGCAGCTTAAATGGGGGGGCTTGGAACAATGAGCAGTTCTTC.

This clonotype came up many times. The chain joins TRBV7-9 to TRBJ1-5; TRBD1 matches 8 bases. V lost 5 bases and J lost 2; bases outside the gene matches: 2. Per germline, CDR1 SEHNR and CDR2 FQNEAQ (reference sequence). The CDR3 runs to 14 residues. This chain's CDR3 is CASSPTGGNQPQHF. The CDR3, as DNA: TGTGCCAGCAGCCCGACAGGGGGCAATCAGCCCCAGCATTTT.

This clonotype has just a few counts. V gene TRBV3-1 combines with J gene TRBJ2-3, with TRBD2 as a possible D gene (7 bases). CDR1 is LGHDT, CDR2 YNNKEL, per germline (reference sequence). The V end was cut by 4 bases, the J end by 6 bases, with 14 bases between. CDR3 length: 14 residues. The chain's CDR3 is CASSRRGAADTQYF. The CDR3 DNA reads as TGTGCCAGCAGCCGTCGGGGGGCCGCGGATACGCAGTATTTT.

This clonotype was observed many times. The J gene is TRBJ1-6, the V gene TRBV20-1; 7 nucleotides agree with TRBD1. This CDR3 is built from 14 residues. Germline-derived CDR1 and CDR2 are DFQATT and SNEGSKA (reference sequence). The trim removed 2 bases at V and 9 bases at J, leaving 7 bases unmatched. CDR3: CSARTDRESSPLHF. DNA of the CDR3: TGCAGTGCTAGAACCGACAGGGAAAGTTCACCCCTCCACTTT.

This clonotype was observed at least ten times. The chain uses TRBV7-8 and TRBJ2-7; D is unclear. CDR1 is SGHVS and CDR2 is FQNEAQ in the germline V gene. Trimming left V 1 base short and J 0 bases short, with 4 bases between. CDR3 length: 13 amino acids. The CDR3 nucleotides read TGTGCCAGCAGCTTAGTCAGCTCCTACGAGCAGTACTTC. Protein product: CASSLVSSYEQYF.

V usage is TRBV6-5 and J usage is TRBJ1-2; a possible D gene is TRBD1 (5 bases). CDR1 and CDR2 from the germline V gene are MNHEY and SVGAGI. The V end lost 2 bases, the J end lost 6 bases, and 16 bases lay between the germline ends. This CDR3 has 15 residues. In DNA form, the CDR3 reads TGTGCCAGCAGTTACCGCTCAGGGTGGCCAGATGGCTACACCTTC. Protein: CASSYRSGWPDGYTF.

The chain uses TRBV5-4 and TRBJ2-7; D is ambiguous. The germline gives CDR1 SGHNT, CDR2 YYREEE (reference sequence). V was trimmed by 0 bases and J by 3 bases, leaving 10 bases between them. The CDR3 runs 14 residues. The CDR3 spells CASSLGPVGYEQYV. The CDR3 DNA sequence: TGTGCCAGCAGCTTGGGGCCTGTAGGCTACGAGCAGTACGTC.